These T cell receptor beta chains were read from a single sample in a study of response to subunit inactivated influenza vaccine. TCRdb reprocessed the RT-PCR reads with MiXCR, giving one entry per CDR3 protein. Of 860,000 or so distinct CDR3 sequences in the sample, about 20% were seen once. The sequencing used PBMCs from blood, collected more than 4 days after vaccination. These receptors originate from a man aged 45 to 65 who received an inactivated influenza vaccine. Each CDR3 is given with its conserved first and last residue. Each record gives: J gene, CDR3 length, V gene, D gene, clone size, CDR3 protein, CDR3 DNA. D genes are given only for firm matches. Rows give clone size only sometimes, using once, few, many, or a class for an expanded clone.

TRBJ1-3 11 TRBV5-5 . . CASSLVDTIYF TGTGCCAGCAGCTTGGTTGACACCATATATTTT
TRBJ2-2 15 TRBV20-1 . . CSAKGGFVGAGELFF TGCAGTGCTAAAGGTGGTTTTGTGGGGGCCGGGGAGCTGTTTTTT
TRBJ2-3 15 TRBV12-3/TRBV12-4 . . CASSLEPVKTDTQYF TGTGCCAGCAGTTTAGAGCCCGTAAAAACAGATACGCAGTATTTT
TRBJ2-1 15 TRBV6-2/TRBV6-3 TRBD2 . CASSYGLAGSGEQFF TGTGCCAGCAGTTACGGGCTAGCGGGGTCGGGTGAGCAGTTCTTC
TRBJ2-5 16 TRBV9 . . CASSVAFRDTQETQYF TGTGCCAGCAGCGTAGCGTTCAGGGACACTCAAGAGACCCAGTACTTC
TRBJ2-7 14 TRBV20-1 TRBD1 . CSASVTEDRYEQYF TGCAGTGCTAGTGTAACGGAGGACAGGTACGAGCAGTACTTC
TRBJ2-1 14 TRBV20-1 TRBD2 few CSARSGAGGREQFF TGCAGTGCTAGGTCGGGAGCGGGAGGTCGGGAGCAGTTCTTC
TRBJ2-1 13 TRBV5-1 . few CASSFRQDNEQFF TGCGCCAGCAGCTTTAGACAGGATAATGAGCAGTTCTTC
TRBJ2-7 13 TRBV20-1 TRBD1 few CSARGQSDYEQYF TGCAGTGCACGGGGACAGAGCGACTACGAGCAGTACTTC
TRBJ2-7 15 TRBV12-3/TRBV12-4 . . CASSLGRTVSYEQYF TGTGCCAGCAGTTTAGGGAGGACCGTCTCCTACGAGCAGTACTTC
TRBJ2-3 16 TRBV4-2 TRBD2 . CASSQAGLAGGNTQYF TGTGCCAGCAGCCAAGCCGGACTAGCGGGCGGGAATACGCAGTATTTT
TRBJ1-1 12 TRBV7-9 . few CASSLLRLEAFF TGTGCCAGCAGCTTACTGCGACTTGAAGCTTTCTTT
TRBJ2-5 16 TRBV7-7 TRBD1 few CASSLTLLQGSETQYF TGTGCTAGCAGCTTAACCCTTTTACAGGGGTCAGAGACCCAGTACTTC
TRBJ2-2 15 TRBV5-5 TRBD1 once CASSSYRGATGELFF TGTGCCAGCAGCTCATACAGGGGAGCGACCGGGGAGCTGTTTTTT
TRBJ2-6 16 TRBV6-5 TRBD1 . CASSYSRGPGANVLTF TGTGCCAGCAGTTACTCGAGGGGGCCCGGGGCCAACGTCCTGACTTTC
TRBJ2-7 13 TRBV6-1 . few CASKRSFSYEQYF TGTGCCAGCAAGAGAAGTTTCTCCTACGAGCAGTACTTC
TRBJ2-2 16 TRBV10-3 TRBD2 . CAIGTSGRLNTGELFF TGTGCCATCGGGACTAGCGGGAGGCTCAACACCGGGGAGCTGTTTTTT
TRBJ2-5 14 TRBV10-3 TRBD1 many CATVDRDGVATQYF TGTGCCACGGTGGACAGGGATGGGGTTGCGACCCAGTACTTC
TRBJ2-5 16 TRBV11-2 TRBD2 few CASSLVPAGGQETQYF TGTGCCAGCAGCTTAGTACCAGCGGGGGGTCAAGAGACCCAGTACTTC
TRBJ2-3 17 TRBV19 TRBD2 few CASSPVPGLAETDTQYF TGTGCCAGTAGTCCAGTCCCGGGACTAGCGGAGACAGATACGCAGTATTTT
TRBJ2-3 16 TRBV5-1 . . CASSLEQGTMTDTQYF TGCGCCAGCAGCTTGGAGCAGGGGACAATGACAGATACGCAGTATTTT
TRBJ1-3 16 TRBV7-2 . . CASSPRRTSPGNTIYF TGTGCCAGCAGCCCACGCCGGACGAGTCCTGGAAACACCATATATTTT
TRBJ2-1 14 TRBV12-3/TRBV12-4 TRBD1 . CASTISRGNNEQFF TGTGCCAGCACCATCTCCAGGGGGAACAATGAGCAGTTCTTC
TRBJ2-2 17 TRBV6-2/TRBV6-3 TRBD2 few CASSSPLAGVMSGELFF TGTGCCAGCAGTTCCCCATTAGCGGGAGTTATGTCCGGGGAGCTGTTTTTT
TRBJ1-4 13 TRBV27 . few CAIPSPHNEKLFF TGTGCCATCCCTTCTCCCCATAATGAAAAACTGTTTTTT
TRBJ2-1 13 TRBV29-1 . . CSVEIVGYNEQFF TGCAGCGTTGAAATTGTTGGATACAATGAGCAGTTCTTC
TRBJ1-2 12 TRBV25-1 . . CASRGGVYGYTF TGTGCCAGCAGGGGAGGGGTTTATGGCTACACCTTC
TRBJ1-5 14 TRBV12-3/TRBV12-4 . . CASSLDLDNQPQHF TGTGCCAGCAGTTTAGATCTAGACAATCAGCCCCAGCATTTT
TRBJ2-7 16 TRBV6-2/TRBV6-3 . few CASSYPPRKGPYEQYF TGTGCCAGCAGTTATCCCCCTAGGAAGGGGCCATACGAGCAGTACTTC
TRBJ2-1 15 TRBV7-9 TRBD2 few CASSPTSGRHNEQFF TGTGCCAGCAGCCCGACTAGCGGGAGACACAATGAGCAGTTCTTC
TRBJ2-4 12 TRBV10-2 . few CASKSSKNIQYF TGCGCCAGCAAGAGTAGCAAAAACATTCAGTACTTC
TRBJ2-7 15 TRBV28 . few CASSLSVGSVYEQYF TGTGCCAGCAGTTTATCCGTGGGTTCGGTCTACGAGCAGTACTTC
TRBJ2-7 15 TRBV11-2 . few CASSFTAFSSYEQYF TGTGCCAGCAGCTTCACAGCGTTTAGCTCCTACGAGCAGTACTTC
TRBJ2-7 15 TRBV12-3/TRBV12-4 TRBD1 few CASSYAGQGAGEQYF TGTGCCAGCAGTTACGCGGGACAGGGGGCGGGGGAGCAGTACTTC
TRBJ2-3 15 TRBV20-1 . medium-sized CSARDSTRGTDTQYF TGCAGTGCTAGAGATAGTACAAGAGGAACAGATACGCAGTATTTT
TRBJ2-1 11 TRBV9 . few CASSAHNEQFF TGTGCCAGCAGCGCCCACAATGAGCAGTTCTTC
TRBJ2-3 17 TRBV18 TRBD2 . CASSLRTSGGPTDTQYF TGTGCCAGCTCACTAAGGACTAGCGGGGGCCCCACAGATACGCAGTATTTT
TRBJ1-5 13 TRBV18 . . CASSPLASQPQHF TGTGCCAGCTCACCGCTAGCCAGTCAGCCCCAGCATTTT
TRBJ2-7 17 TRBV7-2 . . CASSSLPIRDTLYEQYF TGTGCCAGCAGCTCCCTACCCATCCGGGACACCCTCTACGAGCAGTACTTC
TRBJ2-1 12 TRBV7-9 . few CASSPYSTEQFF TGTGCCAGCAGCCCGTACAGCACCGAGCAGTTCTTC
TRBJ2-5 17 TRBV15 . few CATSRDQGNKLGETQYF TGTGCCACCAGCAGGGATCAGGGGAATAAGCTTGGAGAGACCCAGTACTTC
TRBJ2-3 12 TRBV12-3/TRBV12-4 . many CASSTLADTQYF TGTGCCAGCAGCACCCTTGCGGATACGCAGTATTTT
TRBJ1-2 11 TRBV6-6 TRBD1 . CASSMTGQITF TGTGCCAGCAGTATGACAGGGCAAATCACCTTC
TRBJ2-7 13 TRBV7-2 . once CASSLFKVYEQYF TGTGCCAGCAGCTTATTTAAGGTATACGAGCAGTACTTC
TRBJ2-3 14 TRBV24-1 . . CATSDYPGADTQYF TGTGCCACCAGTGATTATCCAGGGGCGGATACGCAGTATTTT
TRBJ2-1 16 TRBV11-2 . few CASRTSRRSSYNEQFF TGTGCCAGCAGGACGTCAAGGAGAAGCTCCTACAATGAGCAGTTCTTC
TRBJ1-2 14 TRBV5-1 TRBD1 . CASSLDRGFNGYTF TGCGCCAGCAGCTTGGACAGGGGATTTAATGGCTACACCTTC
TRBJ1-4 13 TRBV12-3/TRBV12-4 . few CASSPMRNEKLFF TGTGCCAGCAGTCCCATGCGTAATGAAAAACTGTTTTTT
TRBJ2-5 16 TRBV18 TRBD1 . CASSPSARGYQETQYF TGTGCCAGCTCACCATCGGCCAGGGGGTACCAAGAGACCCAGTACTTC
TRBJ2-2 15 TRBV12-3/TRBV12-4 . . CASGANPLNTGELFF TGTGCTTCCGGAGCCAACCCCCTGAACACCGGGGAGCTGTTTTTT
TRBJ2-1 12 TRBV7-9 . . CASRDVGYEQFF TGTGCCAGCAGAGACGTCGGGTATGAGCAGTTCTTC
TRBJ2-7 16 TRBV28 . . CASSPSTALTAYEQYF TGTGCCAGCAGTCCCTCGACCGCCCTTACCGCCTACGAGCAGTACTTC
TRBJ1-4 12 TRBV20-1 TRBD1 few CSAGQGSEKLFF TGCAGTGCTGGACAGGGGAGTGAAAAACTGTTTTTT
TRBJ2-5 15 TRBV6-2/TRBV6-3 TRBD2 . CASRNSGGASETQYF TGTGCCAGCAGGAATAGCGGGGGGGCTTCAGAGACCCAGTACTTC
TRBJ2-7 17 TRBV21-1 . . CASSKVGQGPSSYEQYF TGTGCCAGCAGCAAAGTTGGACAGGGGCCTAGCTCCTACGAGCAGTACTTC
TRBJ2-1 15 TRBV7-8 TRBD2 few CASSLGLGGYNEQFF TGTGCCAGCAGCCTCGGACTAGGAGGGTACAATGAGCAGTTCTTC
TRBJ2-5 11 TRBV6-1 . once CAISEMVTQYF TGTGCCATCAGTGAGATGGTGACCCAGTACTTC
TRBJ2-7 16 TRBV27 TRBD1 . CASSQPGWQGAGEQYF TGTGCCAGCAGTCAACCGGGATGGCAGGGGGCTGGCGAGCAGTACTTC
TRBJ1-2 12 TRBV20-1 . many CSARDSNYGYTF TGCAGTGCTAGGGACAGTAACTATGGCTACACCTTC
TRBJ2-1 16 TRBV20-1 TRBD2 few CSARDRVAGVYNEQFF TGCAGTGCTAGAGATCGAGTAGCGGGAGTCTACAATGAGCAGTTCTTC